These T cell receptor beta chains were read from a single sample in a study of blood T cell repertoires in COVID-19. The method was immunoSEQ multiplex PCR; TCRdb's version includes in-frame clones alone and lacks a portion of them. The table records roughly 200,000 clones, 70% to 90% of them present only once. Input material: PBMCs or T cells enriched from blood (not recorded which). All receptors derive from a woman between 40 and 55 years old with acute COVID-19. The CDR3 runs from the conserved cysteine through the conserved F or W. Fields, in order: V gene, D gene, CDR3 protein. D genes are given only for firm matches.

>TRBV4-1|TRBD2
CASSRELAGGIPDTQYF
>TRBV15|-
CATSSPGGGRDGYTF
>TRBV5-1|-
CASSLVGASSPLHF
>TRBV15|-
CATSKTSQLGEQFF
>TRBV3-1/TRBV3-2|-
CASSLSTPSRGNTIYF
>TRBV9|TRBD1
CASSTTGLNTEAFF
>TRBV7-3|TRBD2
CASSLRGGSPGSGANVLTF
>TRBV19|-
CASTPRGGPQPQHF
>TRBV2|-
CASSERESSGNTIYF
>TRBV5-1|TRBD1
CASSTGTGWVNEQFF
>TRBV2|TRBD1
CASSLPGQRLVGTQYF
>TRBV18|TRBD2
CASSLGLAKETQYF
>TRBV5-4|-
CASSLGAGAVYNSPLHF
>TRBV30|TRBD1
CAWRDRNSNQPQHF
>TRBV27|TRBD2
CASSLYPLAGGSQETQYF
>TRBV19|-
CASTNSHEQYF
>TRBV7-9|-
CASSLGTADYTF
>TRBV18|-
CASSLQEDQPQHF
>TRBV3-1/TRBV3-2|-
CASSQDPRQALAF
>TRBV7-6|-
CASSLGQIGSGNTIYF
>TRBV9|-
CASTADSYGYTF
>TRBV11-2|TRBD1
CASSLGWFGGTGDKDEQFF
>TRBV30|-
CAYAISGANVLTF
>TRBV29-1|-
CSVESGGAGYGYTF
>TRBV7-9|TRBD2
CASTPGGTGKETQYF
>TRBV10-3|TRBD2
CAIGETSGANEQFF
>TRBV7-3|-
CASSLIRGLNTEAFF
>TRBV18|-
CASSPAGPGLNTEAFF
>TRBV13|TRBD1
CASSSPGQHTDTQYF
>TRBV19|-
CASRFDSMNTEAFF
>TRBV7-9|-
CASSLGGDSEYSYEQYF
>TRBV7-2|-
CASSLQGGSGNTIYF
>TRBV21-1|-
CASSHRGLNTYEQYF
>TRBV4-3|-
CASSDAWETSSYNEQFF
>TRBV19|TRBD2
CASSMRGGYTDTQYF
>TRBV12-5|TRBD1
CASGLGYRDRRQNSPLHF
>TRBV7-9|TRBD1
CASSSSGTGNMNTEAFF
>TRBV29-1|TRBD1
CSVWTGGDYGYTF
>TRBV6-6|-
CASSYSKGRVKSSSYNEQFF
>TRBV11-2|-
CASSLDRNYEQYF
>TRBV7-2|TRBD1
CASRPTGGPSGNTIYF
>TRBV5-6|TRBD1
CASSSSGGFGNQPQHF
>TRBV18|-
CASSSEALIYEQYF
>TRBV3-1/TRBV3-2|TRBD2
CASSRLGLESTDTQYF
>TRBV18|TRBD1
CASSPLTGADYNEQFF
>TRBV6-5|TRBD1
CASSITGTVVDVQYF
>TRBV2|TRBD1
CASRSTGNYGYTF
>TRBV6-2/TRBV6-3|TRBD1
CASSPQGYEQFF
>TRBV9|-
CASSVVGEGEKLFF
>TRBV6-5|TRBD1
CASSRTGTGGEKLFF
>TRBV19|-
CASSAAEAFF
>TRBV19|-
CASGPGDGYTF
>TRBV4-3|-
CASSQTGLAEAFF
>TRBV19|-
CASSISLSANYGYTF
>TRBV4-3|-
CASSQEASNQPQHF
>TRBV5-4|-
CASSFSQGSNTGELFF
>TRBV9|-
CASQDSPSGANVLTF
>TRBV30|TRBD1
CAGGTEHDINYGYTF